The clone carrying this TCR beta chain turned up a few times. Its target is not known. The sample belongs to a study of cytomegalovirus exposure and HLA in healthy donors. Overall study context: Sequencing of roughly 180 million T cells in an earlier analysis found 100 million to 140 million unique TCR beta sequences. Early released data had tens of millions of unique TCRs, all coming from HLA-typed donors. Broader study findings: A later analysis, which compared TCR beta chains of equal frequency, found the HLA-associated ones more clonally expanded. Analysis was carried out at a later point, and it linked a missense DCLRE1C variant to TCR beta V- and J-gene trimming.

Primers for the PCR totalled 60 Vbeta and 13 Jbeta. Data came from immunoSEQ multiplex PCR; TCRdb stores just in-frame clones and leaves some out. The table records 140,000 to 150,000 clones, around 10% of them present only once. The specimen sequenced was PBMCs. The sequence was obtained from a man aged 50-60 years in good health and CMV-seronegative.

The CDR3 sequence: CASSQDYPYNQPQHF. The CDR3 bases are TGCGCCAGCAGCCAAGATTATCCTTACAATCAGCCCCAGCATTTT. The chain is built from TRBV4-1 and TRBJ1-5; D is uncertain. The CDR3 contains 15 residues. Germline CDR1 reads MGHRA; CDR2 reads YSYEKL. Trimming cost V 0 bases and J 3 bases, with 9 bases left between them.